What follows are 6 T cell receptor beta chains derived from one specimen sequenced in a study of identical twins. One entry per CDR3 protein results from TCRdb running MiXCR on the 5' RACE reads. The table lists roughly 1.6 million distinct CDR3 sequences, about 32% of them singletons. The material sequenced was cord blood. All receptors derive from a newborn girl in good health.

This clonotype has more than one count but fewer than ten. This chain uses TRBV20-1 with TRBJ1-5; D gene ambiguous. This CDR3 region has 17 residues. Germline CDR1 DFQATT, CDR2 SNEGSKA (reference sequence). Trimming removed 0 bases at V and 5 bases at J, with 20 bases between. As DNA, the CDR3 is TGCAGTGCTAGAGATTCCTCTACACTCCCACAATATCAGCCCCAGCATTTT. It is translated as CSARDSSTLPQYQPQHF.

This rearrangement joins TRBV21-1 to TRBJ2-5; the D call TRBD2 from the table was never checked on the DNA. TRBV21-1 is an annotated pseudogene. CDR3 size: 14 residues. The CDR3 DNA reads TGTGCCAGCAGCAAAGTGGACTTTGTAGAGACCCAGTACTTC. Translation: CASSKVDFVETQYF.

This clonotype was seen a few times. A much larger clone differs from this one at a single base, so this may be a read error. This chain joins TRBV28 and TRBJ2-4; D not resolved. CDR3 size: 11 residues. The germline V gene encodes CDR1 MDHEN and CDR2 SYDVKM. Trimming stripped 3 bases from V and 5 bases from J, with 2 bases between. CDR3 in amino acids: CASSFENIQYF. CDR3 nucleotides: TGTGCCAGCAGTTTCGAAAACATTCAGTACTTC.

This clonotype was seen more than once but under ten times. The J gene is TRBJ1-2, the V gene TRBV4-2; TRBD1 is a possible D gene (6 bases). Trimming stripped 4 bases from V and 0 bases from J, with 12 bases between. This CDR3 comprises 15 residues. Germline CDR1 reads LGHNA; CDR2 reads YNFKEQ. CDR3 region: CASSPQWTANYGYTF. The CDR3 coding sequence is TGTGCCAGCAGCCCCCAATGGACAGCTAACTATGGCTACACCTTC.

This clonotype showed up just a few times. This rearrangement joins TRBV20-1 to TRBJ1-2; D is perhaps TRBD1 (5 bases). Germline lookup yields CDR1 DFQATT and CDR2 SNEGSKA (reference sequence). The CDR3 sequence is 13 residues long. Trimming cost V 3 bases and J 7 bases, with 15 bases left between them. The CDR3 sequence: CSASRTWGRGYTF. CDR3 in DNA: TGCAGTGCTAGTCGTACTTGGGGCCGTGGCTACACCTTC.

The V gene is TRBV9, the J gene TRBJ2-1; TRBD2 matches 15 bases. The DNA end is a closer match to TRBJ2-7, so the J assignment may be wrong. The CDR3 covers 17 residues. Germline V lookup: CDR1 SGDLS, CDR2 YYNGEE. The chain's CDR3 is CASSVGTSGGAYNEQYF. Here the CDR3 DNA reads TGTGCCAGCAGCGTAGGGACTAGCGGGGGGGCCTACAATGAGCAGTACTTC.